This T cell receptor (beta chain) was retrieved from a study of cytomegalovirus exposure and HLA in healthy donors. Note on this clone: Antigen unknown.

Among the donors, all were healthy bone marrow donors. The PCR made use of 60 Vbeta and 13 Jbeta primers. This table comes from immunoSEQ multiplex PCR, and its TCRdb copy is limited to in-frame clones, with some not included. The sample includes some 86,000 clones, approximately 70% seen only once; the top ten take roughly 2.2%. Findings of the study overall: The CMV antigen specificity of a few CMV-associated chains was confirmed through in vitro analysis.

The CDR3 loop spans 13 amino acids. CDR1 is WSHSY and CDR2 is SAAADI in the germline V gene. V was pared by 8 bases and J by 5 bases, with 15 bases between. J is TRBJ2-5 and V is TRBV10-2; possibly TRBD2 for D (6 bases). The specimen was PBMCs. The clonotype was recovered from a man aged 25 to 40 in good health and CMV-seronegative. The CDR3 loop reads CASRIGGGETQYF. CDR3 DNA sequence: TGCGCCAGCCGGATCGGGGGTGGCGAGACCCAGTACTTC.